The rows below give T cell receptor beta chains drawn from one sample of a study of CD8 T cells in Susac syndrome. TCRdb ran MiXCR on the immunoSEQ multiplex PCR reads and lists one entry per CDR3 protein. The sample records a few hundred thousand distinct CDR3 sequences, approximately 95% being singletons. Sequenced sample: CD4+ T cells from PBMCs. The receptors were sampled from a human donor with multiple sclerosis. Both conserved end residues are part of each CDR3. D genes are given only for firm matches. Clone size is not always given. Where it is, it says once, few, many or a class for expanded clones.

CDR3aa,CDR3nt,v_gene,abundance,j_gene,d_gene
CASGSSGGAKAKNIQYF,TGTGCCAGCGGATCTAGCGGGGGGGCCAAGGCCAAAAACATTCAGTACTTC,TRBV3-1,-,TRBJ2-4,TRBD2
CASSRPGQGNQETQYF,TGTGCCAGCAGTCGACCGGGACAGGGCAACCAAGAGACCCAGTACTTC,TRBV25-1,-,TRBJ2-5,TRBD1
CASSPAGQSNQPQHF,TGTGCCAGCAGCCCCGCAGGGCAGAGCAATCAGCCCCAGCATTTT,TRBV7-9,once,TRBJ1-5,-
CSVEGQGGGTQYF,TGCAGCGTTGAAGGACAGGGAGGGGGGACCCAGTACTTC,TRBV29-1,-,TRBJ2-5,-
CASSLKSPGHSLVAQHF,TGCGCCAGCAGCTTGAAATCACCGGGTCACAGCCTAGTGGCCCAGCATTTT,TRBV5-1,-,TRBJ1-5,-
CASSFGGLDNSPLHF,TGTGCCAGCAGTTTCGGGGGACTCGATAATTCACCCCTCCACTTT,TRBV12-3/TRBV12-4,-,TRBJ1-6,-
CASSETGAPTDTQYF,TGTGCCAGCAGCGAGACCGGGGCCCCCACAGATACGCAGTATTTT,TRBV3-1,-,TRBJ2-3,-
CSAPKEGAQHF,TGCAGTGCGCCCAAGGAGGGAGCCCAGCATTTT,TRBV20-1,-,TRBJ1-5,-
CASSSSGGLYGYTF,TGTGCCAGCAGTTCTTCCGGGGGACTGTATGGCTACACCTTC,TRBV6-5,-,TRBJ1-2,-
CASKTSSNTEAFF,TGTGCCAGCAAGACATCGTCGAACACTGAAGCTTTCTTT,TRBV12-3/TRBV12-4,once,TRBJ1-1,-
CAWSKQRGTEAFF,TGTGCCTGGAGTAAACAGCGAGGGACTGAAGCTTTCTTT,TRBV30,once,TRBJ1-1,-
CSAQGQLNTEVFF,TGCAGCGCCCAAGGGCAGTTGAACACTGAAGTTTTCTTT,TRBV29-1,-,TRBJ1-1,-
CASSPGPGSNEKLFF,TGTGCCAGCAGCCCCGGGCCGGGATCTAATGAAAAACTGTTTTTT,TRBV5-6,-,TRBJ1-4,-
CASSQVGNQETQYF,TGCGCCAGCAGCCAAGTCGGAAACCAAGAGACCCAGTACTTC,TRBV4-1,-,TRBJ2-5,-
CASSLAREAMTTEAFF,TGCGCCAGCAGCTTGGCCAGGGAGGCCATGACCACTGAAGCTTTCTTT,TRBV5-1,once,TRBJ1-1,-
CATSSDRGRYNEQFF,TGTGCCACCAGTTCGGACAGGGGACGCTACAATGAGCAGTTCTTC,TRBV15,-,TRBJ2-1,TRBD1
CASSRSEASSTDTQYF,TGTGCCAGCAGCCGCTCAGAGGCTAGCAGCACAGATACGCAGTATTTT,TRBV7-9,once,TRBJ2-3,-
CASSFGGSVQPQHF,TGTGCCAGCAGTTTTGGAGGGAGTGTTCAGCCCCAGCATTTT,TRBV27,once,TRBJ1-5,-
CSVEQGLPGNTIYF,TGCAGCGTTGAACAGGGTCTCCCTGGAAACACCATATATTTT,TRBV29-1,-,TRBJ1-3,-
CASSRGAERNEKLFF,TGTGCCAGCAGTAGGGGAGCGGAGAGGAATGAAAAACTGTTTTTT,TRBV6-1,-,TRBJ1-4,-
CASVGGRDIQYF,TGTGCCAGCGTGGGGGGAAGGGACATTCAGTACTTC,TRBV12-3/TRBV12-4,-,TRBJ2-4,-
CASSRIGPPQHF,TGTGCCAGCAGCCGCATAGGTCCGCCCCAGCATTTT,TRBV7-9,-,TRBJ1-5,-
CASSSSVAETQYF,TGTGCCAGCAGCTCATCAGTGGCGGAGACCCAGTACTTC,TRBV7-9,-,TRBJ2-5,-
CSVEGDPGADTQYF,TGCAGCGTGGAAGGGGATCCAGGAGCAGATACGCAGTATTTT,TRBV29-1,-,TRBJ2-3,-
CASSGTELWGYTF,TGTGCCAGCAGCGGGACAGAGCTATGGGGCTACACCTTC,TRBV2,-,TRBJ1-2,TRBD1
CASRGFFYGYTF,TGTGCCAGCAGGGGGTTCTTCTATGGCTACACCTTC,TRBV27,once,TRBJ1-2,-
CAWSAGRLGTGSNQPQHF,TGTGCCTGGAGTGCAGGAAGACTCGGGACAGGGAGCAATCAGCCCCAGCATTTT,TRBV30,-,TRBJ1-5,TRBD1
CSANGQMNTEAFF,TGCAGTGCTAACGGACAGATGAACACTGAAGCTTTCTTT,TRBV20-1,-,TRBJ1-1,-
CASSFMAGGTGAFF,TGTGCCAGCAGTTTCATGGCAGGGGGAACCGGAGCTTTCTTT,TRBV27,-,TRBJ1-1,TRBD1
CASSTTREETQYF,TGTGCCAGCAGCACAACCAGGGAGGAGACCCAGTACTTC,TRBV7-3,-,TRBJ2-5,-
CASSVNAGELFF,TGTGCCAGCAGCGTTAACGCCGGGGAGCTGTTTTTT,TRBV9,-,TRBJ2-2,-
CASSPRGGNTGELFF,TGTGCCAGCAGCCCCCGGGGGGGCAACACCGGGGAGCTGTTTTTT,TRBV7-2,-,TRBJ2-2,TRBD2
CASGEQGFNEKLFF,TGCGCCAGCGGCGAACAGGGCTTTAATGAAAAACTGTTTTTT,TRBV5-1,-,TRBJ1-4,-
CASSQDVGVRQFF,TGTGCCAGCAGCCAAGATGTAGGGGTTCGGCAGTTCTTC,TRBV14,-,TRBJ2-1,-
CSVEGGGANGYTF,TGCAGCGTTGAGGGAGGGGGCGCGAATGGCTACACCTTC,TRBV29-1,-,TRBJ1-2,TRBD1
CASSSPGTSGETQYF,TGTGCCAGCAGCTCACCCGGGACTAGTGGGGAGACCCAGTACTTC,TRBV12-3/TRBV12-4,-,TRBJ2-5,TRBD2
CASSRPGKDEAFF,TGTGCCAGTAGTCGTCCGGGGAAGGATGAAGCTTTCTTT,TRBV19,-,TRBJ1-1,-
CASSGTISYNEQFF,TGTGCCAGCAGCGGGACTATTTCCTACAATGAGCAGTTCTTC,TRBV2,once,TRBJ2-1,TRBD2
CASSPQGNTIYF,TGTGCCAGCAGCCCCCAAGGAAACACCATATATTTT,TRBV7-2,-,TRBJ1-3,-
CATSQRNQPQHF,TGTGCCACTTCACAGCGAAATCAGCCCCAGCATTTT,TRBV27,-,TRBJ1-5,-
CSVAATEYSNQPQHF,TGCAGCGTTGCGGCGACAGAATATAGCAATCAGCCCCAGCATTTT,TRBV29-1,-,TRBJ1-5,-
CASSWGTNSGANVLTF,TGCGCCAGCAGCTGGGGGACCAACTCTGGGGCCAACGTCCTGACTTTC,TRBV5-1,-,TRBJ2-6,-
CSVTGQSRGYGYTF,TGCAGCGTTACCGGACAGTCCCGGGGCTATGGCTACACCTTC,TRBV29-1,-,TRBJ1-2,-
CATSRDRQRGQYF,TGTGCCACCAGCAGAGATCGCCAGCGGGGCCAGTACTTC,TRBV15,-,TRBJ2-5,TRBD2
CSARLAGGLGETQYF,TGCAGTGCCCGCCTAGCGGGGGGTTTGGGCGAGACCCAGTACTTC,TRBV20-1,once,TRBJ2-5,TRBD2
CASSVARDRESPYEQYF,TGTGCCAGCAGCGTAGCTCGGGACAGGGAATCTCCCTACGAGCAGTACTTC,TRBV9,-,TRBJ2-7,TRBD1
CASSYLSQGNTEAFF,TGTGCCAGCAGTTACCTATCACAGGGGAACACTGAAGCTTTCTTT,TRBV6-5,-,TRBJ1-1,-
CAWTLSSYNEQFF,TGTGCCTGGACTCTAAGCTCCTACAATGAGCAGTTCTTC,TRBV30,once,TRBJ2-1,-
CAWSVHSSSYNEQFF,TGTGCCTGGAGTGTACACAGTTCCTCCTACAATGAGCAGTTCTTC,TRBV30,-,TRBJ2-1,-
CATPEGTTDTQYF,TGTGCCACCCCGGAAGGCACCACAGATACGCAGTATTTT,TRBV7-9,-,TRBJ2-3,-
CSASSAPEAFF,TGCAGTGCTAGTTCCGCCCCTGAAGCTTTCTTT,TRBV20-1,-,TRBJ1-1,-